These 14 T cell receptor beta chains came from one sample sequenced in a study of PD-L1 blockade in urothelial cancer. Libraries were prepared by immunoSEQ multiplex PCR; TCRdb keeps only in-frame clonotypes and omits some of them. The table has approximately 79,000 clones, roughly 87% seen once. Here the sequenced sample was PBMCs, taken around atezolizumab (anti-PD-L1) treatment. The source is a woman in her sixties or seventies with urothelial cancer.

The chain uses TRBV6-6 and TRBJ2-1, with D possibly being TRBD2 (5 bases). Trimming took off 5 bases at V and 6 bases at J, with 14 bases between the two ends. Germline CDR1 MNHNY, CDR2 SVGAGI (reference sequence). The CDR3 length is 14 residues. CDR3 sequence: CASSPPLAGNEQFF. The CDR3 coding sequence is TGTGCCAGCAGTCCGCCTCTAGCCGGCAATGAGCAGTTCTTC.

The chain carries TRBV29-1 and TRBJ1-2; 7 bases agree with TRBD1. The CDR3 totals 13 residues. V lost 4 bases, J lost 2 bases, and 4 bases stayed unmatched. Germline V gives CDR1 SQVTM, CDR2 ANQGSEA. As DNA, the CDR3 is TGCAGCGTTGGGACAGGAGGAAACTATGGCTACACCTTC. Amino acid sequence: CSVGTGGNYGYTF.

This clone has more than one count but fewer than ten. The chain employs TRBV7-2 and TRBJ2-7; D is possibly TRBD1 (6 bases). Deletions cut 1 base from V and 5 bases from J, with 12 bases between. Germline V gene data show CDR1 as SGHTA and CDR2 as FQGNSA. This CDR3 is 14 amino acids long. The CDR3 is CASSLGVGADEQYF. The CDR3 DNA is TGTGCCAGCAGCTTAGGAGTGGGGGCCGACGAGCAGTACTTC.

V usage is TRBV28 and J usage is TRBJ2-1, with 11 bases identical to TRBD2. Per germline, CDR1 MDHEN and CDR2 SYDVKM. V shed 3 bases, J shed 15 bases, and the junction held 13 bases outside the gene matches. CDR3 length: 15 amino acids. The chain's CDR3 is CASSFSGLAERTLFF. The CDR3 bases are TGTGCCAGCAGTTTCTCGGGACTAGCGGAAAGGACACTGTTCTTC.

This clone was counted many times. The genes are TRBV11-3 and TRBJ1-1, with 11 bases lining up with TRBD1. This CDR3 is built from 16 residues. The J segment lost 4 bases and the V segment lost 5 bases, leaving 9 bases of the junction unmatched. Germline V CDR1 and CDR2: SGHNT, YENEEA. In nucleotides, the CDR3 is TGTGCCAGCAGCCGTGGACAGGGGGCGCAGGGCACTGAAGCTTTCTTT. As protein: CASSRGQGAQGTEAFF.

CDR3 bases: TGTGCCAGCTCACCAAACCTCGGGACAGGGGACAGTACGCAGTATTTT. It specifies CASSPNLGTGDSTQYF. The chain carries TRBV18 and TRBJ2-3, with 10 bases identical to TRBD1. Germline trimming cut 2 bases from V and 8 bases from J; bases unmatched to any gene: 10. This CDR3 comprises 16 residues. From germline, CDR1 is KGHSH and CDR2 LQKENI.

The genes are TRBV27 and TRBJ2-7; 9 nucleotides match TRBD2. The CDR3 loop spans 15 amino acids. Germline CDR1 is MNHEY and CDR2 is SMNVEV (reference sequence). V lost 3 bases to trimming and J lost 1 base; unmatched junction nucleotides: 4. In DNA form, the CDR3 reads TGTGCCAGCAGTTTTGGCCTAGCGGGATCCTACGAGCAGTACTTC. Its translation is CASSFGLAGSYEQYF.

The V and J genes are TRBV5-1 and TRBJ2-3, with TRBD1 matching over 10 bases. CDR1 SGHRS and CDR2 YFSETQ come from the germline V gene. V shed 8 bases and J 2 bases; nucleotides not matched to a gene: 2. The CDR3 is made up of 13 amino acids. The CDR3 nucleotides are TGCGCCAGTGGGACAGGGGACACAGATACGCAGTATTTT. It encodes CASGTGDTDTQYF.

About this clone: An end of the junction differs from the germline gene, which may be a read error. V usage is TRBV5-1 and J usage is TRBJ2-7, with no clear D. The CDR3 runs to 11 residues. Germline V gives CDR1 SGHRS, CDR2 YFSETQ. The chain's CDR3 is CASSYANLNSF. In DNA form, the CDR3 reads TGCGCCAGCAGCTATGCCAACCTAAATTCCTTC.

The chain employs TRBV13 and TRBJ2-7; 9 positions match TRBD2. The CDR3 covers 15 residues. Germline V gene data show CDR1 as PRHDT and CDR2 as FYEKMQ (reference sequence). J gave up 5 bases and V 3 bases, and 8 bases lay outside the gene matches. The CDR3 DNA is TGTGCCAGCAGCTTTTTGCGGGGGGGCCTCCACGAGCAGTACTTC. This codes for CASSFLRGGLHEQYF.

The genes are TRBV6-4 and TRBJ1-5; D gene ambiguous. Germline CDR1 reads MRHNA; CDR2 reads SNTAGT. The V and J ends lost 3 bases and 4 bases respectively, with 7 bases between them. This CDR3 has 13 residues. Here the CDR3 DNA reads TGTGCCAGCAGTGAAGAGGTAAATCAGCCCCAGCATTTT. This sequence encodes CASSEEVNQPQHF.

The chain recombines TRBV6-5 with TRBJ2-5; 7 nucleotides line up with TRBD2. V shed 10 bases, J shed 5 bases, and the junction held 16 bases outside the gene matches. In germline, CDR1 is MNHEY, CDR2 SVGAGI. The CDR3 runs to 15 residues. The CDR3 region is CATRRDSGGGETQYF. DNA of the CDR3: TGTGCCACCCGGCGGGACTCGGGAGGCGGGGAGACCCAGTACTTC.

CDR3 nucleotides: TGTGCCAGCAGCTACCGACAGGGGGACTACAATGAGCAGTTCTTC. It translates to CASSYRQGDYNEQFF. The genes are TRBV7-8 and TRBJ2-1, with TRBD1 matching 9 bases. Trimming took 4 bases from V and 3 from J; bases not matched to a gene: 4. The germline V gene has CDR1 SGHVS and CDR2 FQNEAQ. The CDR3 is 15 residues long.

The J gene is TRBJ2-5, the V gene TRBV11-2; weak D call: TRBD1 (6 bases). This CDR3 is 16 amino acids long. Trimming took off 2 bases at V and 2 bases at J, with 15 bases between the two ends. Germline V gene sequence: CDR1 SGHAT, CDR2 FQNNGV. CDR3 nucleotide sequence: TGTGCCAGCAGCTTAAATACAGGGCCGCCTCAAGAGACCCAGTACTTC. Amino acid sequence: CASSLNTGPPQETQYF.